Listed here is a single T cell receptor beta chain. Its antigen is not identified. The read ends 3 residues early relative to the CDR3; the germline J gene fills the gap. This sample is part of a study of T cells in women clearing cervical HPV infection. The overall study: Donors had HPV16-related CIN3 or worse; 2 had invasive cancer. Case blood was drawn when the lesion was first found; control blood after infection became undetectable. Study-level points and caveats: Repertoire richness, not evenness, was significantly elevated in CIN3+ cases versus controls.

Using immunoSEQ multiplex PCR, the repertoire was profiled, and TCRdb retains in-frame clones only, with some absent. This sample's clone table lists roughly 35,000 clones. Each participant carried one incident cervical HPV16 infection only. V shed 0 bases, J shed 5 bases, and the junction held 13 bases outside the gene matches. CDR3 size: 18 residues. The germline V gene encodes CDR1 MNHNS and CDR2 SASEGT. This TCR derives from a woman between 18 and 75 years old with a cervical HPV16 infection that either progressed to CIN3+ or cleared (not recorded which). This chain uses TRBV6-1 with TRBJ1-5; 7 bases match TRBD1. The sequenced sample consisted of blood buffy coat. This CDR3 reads CASSEALRRLRGDQPQHF. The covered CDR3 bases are TGTGCCAGCAGTGAAGCGCTTCGCCGTCTCAGGGGGGATCAGCCC.